Listed below are T cell receptor beta chains from one sample, sequenced in a study of PD-1 blockade in classical Hodgkin lymphoma. The repertoire was sequenced with immunoSEQ multiplex PCR; TCRdb's copy has only in-frame clones and lacks some. The data contain about 23,000 clones, 80% to 90% of them singletons. The source was peripheral blood mononuclear cells (PBMCs), collected before the second cycle of nivolumab. The receptor source for this set is a human donor with classical Hodgkin lymphoma. The CDR3 runs from the conserved cysteine through the conserved F or W. D genes are given only for firm matches. Clone size is given for some rows only: seen once, a few or many times, or a class if the clone is expanded.

D	size	J	V	DNA	CDR3
TRBD2	few	TRBJ2-1	TRBV7-9	TGTGCCAGCAGCTCCAGCGGGTCGGGGGGCTCCTACAATGAGCAGTTCTTC	CASSSSGSGGSYNEQFF
NA	NA	TRBJ2-1	TRBV25-1	TGTGCCAGCAGTGAATTAAGGCTGAATGAGCAGTTCTTC	CASSELRLNEQFF
NA	few	TRBJ1-6	TRBV25-1	TGTGCCAGCAGTCCCCATGGCAGGGGATACAATTCACCCCTCCACTTT	CASSPHGRGYNSPLHF
NA	NA	TRBJ2-3	TRBV6-5	TGTGCCAGCACCCGTGGGGGTATCGCAGATACGCAGTATTTT	CASTRGGIADTQYF
NA	NA	TRBJ2-5	TRBV6-5	TGTGCCAGCAGGCACGGGGGCTGGGAGACCCAGTACTTC	CASRHGGWETQYF
NA	NA	TRBJ1-2	TRBV5-6	TGTGCCAGCAGCTTGGCGGGCGTCGGCTATGGCTACACCTTC	CASSLAGVGYGYTF
NA	NA	TRBJ1-5	TRBV6-5	TGTGCCAGCAGTTCCCGCGGCTGGGGCAATCAGCCCCAGCATTTT	CASSSRGWGNQPQHF
TRBD2	NA	TRBJ2-3	TRBV9	TGTGCCAGCAGCGGGTTAGCGGGGGCCAACACAGATACGCAGTATTTT	CASSGLAGANTDTQYF
NA	NA	TRBJ1-4	TRBV5-5	TGTGCCAGCAGCTTGGGGGATTTAACTAATGAAAAACTGTTTTTT	CASSLGDLTNEKLFF
TRBD1	NA	TRBJ2-1	TRBV28	TGTGCCAGCACTACAGGACAGGGATTGCGAAATGAGCAGTTCTTC	CASTTGQGLRNEQFF
TRBD2	NA	TRBJ2-2	TRBV19	TGTGCCAGTAAAGGGTTTACCCGACTAGCGGCGAACACCGGGGAGCTGTTTTTT	CASKGFTRLAANTGELFF
NA	medium-sized	TRBJ1-5	TRBV7-2	TGTGCCAGCAGCCCACAAAGGCAGCAGCCCCAGCATTTT	CASSPQRQQPQHF
NA	NA	TRBJ2-2	TRBV6-4	TGTGCCAGCAGTGACTCGAACAGGGCCGGGGAGCTGTTTTTT	CASSDSNRAGELFF
NA	few	TRBJ1-3	TRBV5-1	TGCGCCAGCAGCTTGGAGTCGTGGGTAGGGTACGGAGGAAACACCATATATTTT	CASSLESWVGYGGNTIYF
NA	NA	TRBJ1-4	TRBV6-5	TGTGCCAGCAGTTATTCATGGAAAAATGAAAAACTGTTTTTT	CASSYSWKNEKLFF
TRBD1	medium-sized	TRBJ1-6	TRBV19	TGTGCCAGTAGTATGGGGCAGGGGGTCGGATCACCCCTCCACTTT	CASSMGQGVGSPLHF
NA	NA	TRBJ1-1	TRBV11-2	TGTGCCAGCAGCATGGACACGAACACTGAAGCTTTCTTT	CASSMDTNTEAFF
TRBD1	few	TRBJ1-1	TRBV11-2	TGTGCCAGCAGCTCCGGACAGGGAGATGACGCTGAAGCTTTCTTT	CASSSGQGDDAEAFF
TRBD1	NA	TRBJ2-7	TRBV7-4	TGTGCCAGCAGCGACCCGGGACAGGGGTACGAGCAGTACTTC	CASSDPGQGYEQYF
NA	NA	TRBJ1-5	TRBV19	TGTGCCAGTAGTATACGGGGAACCTATAGCAATCAGCCCCAGCATTTT	CASSIRGTYSNQPQHF
TRBD1	few	TRBJ1-6	TRBV2	TGTGCCAGCAGTGAGAGACAGGGTCAATCACCCCTCCACTTT	CASSERQGQSPLHF
NA	NA	TRBJ2-5	TRBV4-1	TGCGCCAGCAGCCAACACGGGGTAGAAGAGACCCAGTACTTC	CASSQHGVEETQYF
TRBD2	NA	TRBJ2-3	TRBV7-9	TGTGCCAGCAGCTTTCCGGCGGGGGGACAAGATACGCAGTATTTT	CASSFPAGGQDTQYF
TRBD2	NA	TRBJ2-7	TRBV28	TGTGCCAGCAGTCTCACTAGCGGGGGGGCTTACGAGCAGTACTTC	CASSLTSGGAYEQYF
NA	few	TRBJ1-5	TRBV28	TGTGCCAGCAGTGCGGGAGGCCAGCCCCAGCATTTT	CASSAGGQPQHF
NA	NA	TRBJ2-3	TRBV11-1	TGTGCCAGCAGCTTCGGGGGGCTAAGCGCAGATACGCAGTATTTT	CASSFGGLSADTQYF
TRBD2	NA	TRBJ2-3	TRBV2	TGTGCCAGCAGTGTACCTAGCGGGGGGGCCTACTCAACGCAGTATTTT	CASSVPSGGAYSTQYF
NA	NA	TRBJ1-5	TRBV10-3	TGTGCCTCCAGGGGCGACCTGGGCAATCAGCCCCAGCATTTT	CASRGDLGNQPQHF
NA	NA	TRBJ1-5	TRBV15	TGTGCCACCAGCAGAGATGTAGGGCCCCAGCATTTT	CATSRDVGPQHF
NA	once	TRBJ1-5	TRBV4-3	TGCGCCAGCAGCCAAGATCCTAGGCAGCCCCAGCATTTT	CASSQDPRQPQHF
TRBD1	NA	TRBJ1-2	TRBV27	TGTGCCAGCAGAAGGACAGGGAACTATGGCTACACCTTC	CASRRTGNYGYTF
NA	NA	TRBJ2-5	TRBV7-8	TGTGCCAGCAGCCCCGTGGGGGGTGATCGAGAGACCCAGTACTTC	CASSPVGGDRETQYF
TRBD1	NA	TRBJ1-6	TRBV19	TGTGCCAGTAGTACCGGGACAGATAATTCACCCCTCCACTTT	CASSTGTDNSPLHF
NA	NA	TRBJ1-6	TRBV7-3	TGTGCCAGCAGCTTTGGCCGTTGGGGCAATTCACCCCTCCACTTT	CASSFGRWGNSPLHF
TRBD1	NA	TRBJ1-1	TRBV2	TGTGCCAGCAGAACAGGGGTGGCATATTACACTGAAGCTTTCTTT	CASRTGVAYYTEAFF
TRBD2	NA	TRBJ2-1	TRBV7-3	TGTGCCAGCAGCCAGCAGACGGGGGGGCCCTGGAATGAGCAGTTCTTC	CASSQQTGGPWNEQFF
NA	NA	TRBJ1-6	TRBV6-1	TGTGCCAGCAGGTTAGCGCAGAATTCACCCCTCCACTTT	CASRLAQNSPLHF
NA	NA	TRBJ2-5	TRBV6-6	TGTGCCAGCAGTTACAGGGGATATGAGCAGTACTTC	CASSYRGYEQYF
NA	NA	TRBJ1-2	TRBV2	TGTGCCAGCATCCCGACCGCTAAGCCCTATGGCTACACCTTC	CASIPTAKPYGYTF
TRBD1	NA	TRBJ1-2	TRBV7-9	TGTGCCAGCAGCCTAGAAGCCGGGGACAGAGCTAACTATGGCTACACCTTC	CASSLEAGDRANYGYTF
NA	NA	TRBJ2-2	TRBV7-9	TGTGCCAGCCTAGACACCGGGGAGCTGTTTTTT	CASLDTGELFF
NA	NA	TRBJ1-5	TRBV10-3	TGTGCCATCAGTAAGGGGGACCTAGGAAATCAGCCCCAGCATTTT	CAISKGDLGNQPQHF
TRBD2	NA	TRBJ2-1	TRBV7-2	TGTGCCAGCAGCTCAGGTCCAGCGGGGGGCAACAATGAGCAGTTCTTC	CASSSGPAGGNNEQFF
TRBD2	NA	TRBJ2-5	TRBV7-2	TGTGCCAGCAGCATCACTAGCGGGGAGACCCAGTACTTC	CASSITSGETQYF
NA	NA	TRBJ1-3	TRBV6-5	TGTGCCAGTTCAGACAGAATCTCTGGAAACACCATATATTTT	CASSDRISGNTIYF
NA	NA	TRBJ2-7	TRBV18	TGTGCCAGCTCACCAGAGGGTTACGAGCAGTACTTC	CASSPEGYEQYF
NA	NA	TRBJ2-7	TRBV4-3	TGCGCCAGCAGCCAAGGGTCAGCCTCCTACGAGCAGTACTTC	CASSQGSASYEQYF
NA	NA	TRBJ1-2	TRBV10-3	TGTGCCATCAGTGAGTCGACCCAGTCAGACTATGGCTACACCTTC	CAISESTQSDYGYTF
NA	NA	TRBJ2-5	TRBV2	TGTGCCAGCAGGCCGGGGCAAGAGACCCAGTACTTC	CASRPGQETQYF
NA	NA	TRBJ1-3	TRBV19	TGTGCCAGTAGTCCCAAGGTCTCTGGAAACACCATATATTTT	CASSPKVSGNTIYF
NA	NA	TRBJ2-6	TRBV6-7	TGTGCCAGCAGGTATTTACAAAGTCGGGCCAACGTCCTGACTTTC	CASRYLQSRANVLTF
TRBD1	NA	TRBJ2-7	TRBV5-1	TGCGCCAGCAGCTTGGCCCCGGGACAGGGCCTGGGCTACGAGCAGTACTTC	CASSLAPGQGLGYEQYF
NA	NA	TRBJ1-1	TRBV6-1	TGTGCCAGCAGTGATCACGGAGGGGACGTTTCTGAAGCTTTCTTT	CASSDHGGDVSEAFF
TRBD2	NA	TRBJ2-1	TRBV6-4	TGTGCCAGCAGTGAGGGGACTAGCGGGGCCCCGAACAATGAGCAGTTCTTC	CASSEGTSGAPNNEQFF